Below, 18 T cell receptor beta chains from the same sample are listed, as sequenced in a study of blood T cell repertoires in COVID-19 (TCRdb year 2020). Library creation used the immunoSEQ multiplex PCR assay. TCRdb carries this immuneACCESS record with in-frame sequences only. Its versions omit some clonotypes, under half of them owing to an unresolved V gene in the studies checked, with the rest unexplained. Within this sample are tens of thousands of clones, with 75% to 90% of them counted one time only. The ten most abundant clones make up 15% to 20% of the sample. The material sequenced was peripheral blood. Receptors originate from a woman in her sixties or seventies with COVID-19, enrolled during active disease.

The genes are TRBV5-1 and TRBJ1-1, with D perhaps matching TRBD1 (5 bases). V lost 4 bases, J lost 8 bases, and 24 bases lay in between. The CDR3 has 16 residues. Germline CDR1 is SGHRS and CDR2 is YFSETQ. The CDR3 spells CASSTQPGGDGPEAFF. CDR3 in DNA: TGCGCCAGCAGCACGCAACCCGGAGGGGACGGACCGGAAGCTTTCTTT. Variable domain in full (rest from reference TRBV5-1 and TRBJ1-1): KAGVTQTPRYLIKTRGQQVTLSCSPISGHRSVSWYQQTPGQGLQFLFEYFSETQRNKGNFPGRFSGRQFSNSRSEMNVSTLELGDSALYLCASSTQPGGDGPEAFFGQGTRLTVV.

V usage is TRBV27 and J usage is TRBJ2-7; 9 bases agree with TRBD2. The CDR3 spans 17 residues. After removal of 6 bases from V and 3 bases from J, the junction contained 15 bases not matched to a gene. The germline V gene has CDR1 MNHEY and CDR2 SMNVEV (reference sequence). CDR3 nucleotide sequence: TGTGCCAGCAGCTTGCTGGGACTAGCTTCTGAGAGCTACGAGCAGTACTTC. Translating gives CASSLLGLASESYEQYF.

V and J are TRBV10-3 and TRBJ1-2; D is unclear. The germline V gene encodes CDR1 ENHRY and CDR2 SYGVKD. This CDR3 has 14 residues. Deletions cut 6 bases from V and 2 bases from J, with 13 bases between. The CDR3 is CAIRWAEFNYGYTF. Here the CDR3 DNA reads TGTGCCATCAGGTGGGCAGAATTCAACTATGGCTACACCTTC.

The chain couples TRBV27 to TRBJ2-7, with 10 positions matching TRBD1. The CDR3 covers 15 residues. With V trimmed by 5 bases and J by 4 bases, 8 bases remained unmatched. The germline CDR1 and CDR2 sequences are MNHEY and SMNVEV (reference sequence). This CDR3 is CASSRWPGQGYEQYF. The CDR3 DNA reads TGTGCCAGCAGTAGATGGCCGGGACAGGGGTACGAGCAGTACTTC.

The J gene is TRBJ1-1, the V gene TRBV2; D is undetermined. Trimming pared 1 base from V and 11 bases from J, leaving 14 bases between. Per the germline V gene, CDR1 is SNHLY and CDR2 is FYNNEI. The CDR3 has 13 residues. CDR3 coding DNA: TGTGCCAGCAGTGAAGATGAACGGCGCGGGGCTTTCTTT. Translation gives CASSEDERRGAFF.

This clone was recorded once. The V and J genes are TRBV19 and TRBJ1-5; weak D call: TRBD1 (5 bases). Germline CDR1 LNHDA, CDR2 SQIVND (reference sequence). CDR3 size: 18 residues. The V end was cut by 3 bases, the J end by 3 bases, with 21 bases between. CDR3 region: CASSIKVGRAFSNQPQHF. CDR3 nucleotides: TGTGCCAGTAGTATTAAAGTCGGCAGGGCTTTTTCCAATCAGCCCCAGCATTTT.

J is TRBJ2-7 and V is TRBV4-1; D is perhaps TRBD2 (6 bases). V dropped 4 bases and J dropped 5 bases, with 15 bases sitting between them. The CDR3 is 14 residues long. CDR1 and CDR2 (germline): MGHRA, YSYEKL. CDR3: CASSLIGGIHEQYF. For the CDR3, the DNA is TGCGCCAGCAGCCTAATCGGGGGAATACACGAGCAGTACTTC.

The CDR3 sequence is CASSPGRTGLSGNTIYF. As DNA, the CDR3 is TGTGCCAGCAGCCCGGGGAGGACAGGGCTTAGTGGAAACACCATATATTTT. The chain has TRBV7-2 and TRBJ1-3, with 8 bases lining up with TRBD1. There are 17 residues in the CDR3. Looked up from germline, CDR1 is SGHTA and CDR2 is FQGNSA. V gave up 5 bases and J gave up 3 bases; unmatched junction bases: 12.

This chain uses TRBV6-5 with TRBJ2-7; 14 bases are a match to TRBD2. The junction had 3 bases not matched to a gene; V was cut back by 5 bases and J by 3 bases. The germline gives CDR1 MNHEY, CDR2 SVGAGI. The CDR3 is made up of 15 amino acids. The CDR3 here is CASSKGLAGVYEQYF. For the CDR3, the DNA is TGTGCCAGCAGTAAGGGACTAGCGGGAGTCTACGAGCAGTACTTC.

The chain is built from TRBV5-4 and TRBJ1-1; D unresolved. CDR1 SGHNT and CDR2 YYREEE come from the germline V gene (reference sequence). This CDR3 spans 12 amino acids. V was shortened by 2 bases and J by 7 bases, with 9 bases between the two germline ends. The CDR3 here is CASSLDRDEAFF. In DNA, the CDR3 is TGTGCCAGCAGCTTAGACCGGGATGAAGCTTTCTTT.

V usage is TRBV4-2 and J usage is TRBJ2-2; 8 bases fit TRBD1. CDR3 length equals 18 residues. The ends lost 0 bases at V and 3 bases at J; junction bases unmatched: 9. Germline values: CDR1 LGHNA, CDR2 YNFKEQ. CDR3 in DNA: TGTGCCAGCAGCCAAGATTCGGTGACAGGGGCCGACACCGGGGAGCTGTTTTTT. Protein sequence: CASSQDSVTGADTGELFF.

This clone has a single count. The gene calls are TRBV4-1 and TRBJ2-7; the match to TRBD2 covers 9 bases. CDR1 and CDR2 (germline): MGHRA, YSYEKL. Losses at the gene ends were 0 bases for V and 3 bases for J; bases not matched to a gene: 3. The CDR3 has 15 residues. CDR3 DNA sequence: TGCGCCAGCAGCCAAGATGCTAGCGGGAACTACGAGCAGTACTTC. This encodes CASSQDASGNYEQYF.

V and J are TRBV19 and TRBJ2-1; 10 bases align to TRBD2. V shed 10 bases and J 9 bases; nucleotides not matched to a gene: 15. Germline lookup yields CDR1 LNHDA and CDR2 SQIVND (reference sequence). This CDR3 spans 15 amino acids. The CDR3 protein is CAISRLAGGLGEQFF. The CDR3 DNA reads TGTGCCATAAGTAGGTTAGCGGGAGGTCTGGGTGAGCAGTTCTTC. Filled out from reference TRBV19 and TRBJ2-1, the complete variable domain reads DGGITQSPKYLFRKEGQNVTLSCEQNLNHDAMYWYRQDPGQGLRLIYYSQIVNDFQKGDIAEGYSVSREKKESFPLTVTSAQKNPTAFYLCAISRLAGGLGEQFFGPGTRLTVL.

CDR3 in amino acids: CAWTRQGLGEQYF. DNA of the CDR3: TGTGCCTGGACCCGACAGGGCCTAGGTGAGCAGTACTTC. The chain combines TRBV30 with TRBJ2-7; 7 positions match TRBD1. V was clipped by 4 bases and J by 7 bases; unmatched bases: 10. This CDR3 is 13 amino acids long. Germline lookup yields CDR1 GTSNPN and CDR2 SVGIG (reference sequence).

The rearrangement uses TRBV7-9 and TRBJ1-4, with 10 positions matching TRBD1. After removal of 9 bases from V and 6 bases from J, the junction contained 22 bases not matched to a gene. The length of the CDR3 is 19 residues. Germline V gives CDR1 SEHNR, CDR2 FQNEAQ (reference sequence). The CDR3: CASLPPEGTGESKDEKLFF. CDR3 nucleotide sequence: TGTGCCAGTCTACCCCCGGAAGGGACAGGGGAGTCCAAAGATGAAAAACTGTTTTTT.

The CDR3 sequence: CASSYLDRNQPQHF. The CDR3 coding sequence is TGTGCCAGCAGTTACCTGGACAGGAATCAGCCCCAGCATTTT. This sequence joins TRBV28 and TRBJ1-5; TRBD1 agrees at 7 bases. Losses at the gene ends were 4 bases for V and 4 bases for J; bases not matched to a gene: 4. Germline loops: CDR1 MDHEN, CDR2 SYDVKM. The CDR3 length is 14 residues.

The CDR3 sequence is CSVEAPLKQNEQFF. CDR3 nucleotides: TGCAGCGTTGAAGCACCCCTCAAACAGAATGAGCAGTTCTTC. V and J are TRBV29-1 and TRBJ2-1; unclear D gene. There are 14 residues in the CDR3. Germline V gene sequence: CDR1 SQVTM, CDR2 ANQGSEA. V lost 1 base to trimming and J lost 7 bases, with 14 bases between them.

This rearrangement joins TRBV12-3 or TRBV12-4 to TRBJ1-1; 7 bases fit TRBD1. The J segment lost 5 bases and the V segment lost 5 bases, leaving 5 bases of the junction unmatched. This CDR3 contains 13 residues. DNA of the CDR3: TGTGCCAGCAGTGTGACAGGGCAAACTGAAGCTTTCTTT. Protein: CASSVTGQTEAFF.